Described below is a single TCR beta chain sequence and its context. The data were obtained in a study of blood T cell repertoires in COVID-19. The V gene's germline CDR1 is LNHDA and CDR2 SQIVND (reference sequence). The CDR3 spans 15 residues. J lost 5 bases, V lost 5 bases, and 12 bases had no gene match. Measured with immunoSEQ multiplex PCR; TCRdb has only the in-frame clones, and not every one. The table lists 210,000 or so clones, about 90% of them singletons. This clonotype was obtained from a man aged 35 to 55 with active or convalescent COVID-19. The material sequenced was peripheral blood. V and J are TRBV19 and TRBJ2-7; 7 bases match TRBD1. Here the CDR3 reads CASSAGQVGGHEQYF. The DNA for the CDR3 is TGTGCCAGTAGTGCCGGACAGGTAGGCGGCCACGAGCAGTACTTC.